This T cell receptor (beta chain) is from a study of vaccination effects on CD4 cells after COVID-19. Study summary: Vaccine administered to participants consisted of two doses of either BNT162b2 or mRNA-1273.

Antigen-specific CD4+ T cells were expanded with viral peptide pools in the ViraFEST assay before sequencing. Cultured cells yielded isolated CD4+ T cells after approximately nine days. None of these healthy vaccinees had been infected with SARS-CoV-2 before vaccination. A few million PBMC were seeded per well and grown in the presence of around 10 IU/ml IL-2 and around 11 ug/ml peptides. Overall study findings and caveats: Among infection- and vaccine-induced clones, marked clonal contraction occurred late after vaccination.

Concerning this clone: The antigen remains unidentified.

V was clipped by 1 base and J by 7 bases; unmatched bases: 6. CDR3 length: 15 residues. Germline values: CDR1 SEHNR, CDR2 FQNEAQ (reference sequence). The repertoire was sequenced with immunoSEQ multiplex PCR; TCRdb's copy has only in-frame clones and lacks some. The sample has approximately 22,000 clones; roughly 75% are singletons. This specimen was CD4+ T cells from PBMCs cultured with HCoV-NL63 spike peptides, taken before COVID-19 vaccination. The receptor was isolated from a human donor who received a COVID-19 vaccine. The J gene is TRBJ2-1, the V gene TRBV7-9; 8 positions match TRBD2. CDR3 nucleotides: TGTGCCAGCAGCTTAGAGGGTAGCGGGGCGAATGAGCAGTTCTTC. It is translated as CASSLEGSGANEQFF.